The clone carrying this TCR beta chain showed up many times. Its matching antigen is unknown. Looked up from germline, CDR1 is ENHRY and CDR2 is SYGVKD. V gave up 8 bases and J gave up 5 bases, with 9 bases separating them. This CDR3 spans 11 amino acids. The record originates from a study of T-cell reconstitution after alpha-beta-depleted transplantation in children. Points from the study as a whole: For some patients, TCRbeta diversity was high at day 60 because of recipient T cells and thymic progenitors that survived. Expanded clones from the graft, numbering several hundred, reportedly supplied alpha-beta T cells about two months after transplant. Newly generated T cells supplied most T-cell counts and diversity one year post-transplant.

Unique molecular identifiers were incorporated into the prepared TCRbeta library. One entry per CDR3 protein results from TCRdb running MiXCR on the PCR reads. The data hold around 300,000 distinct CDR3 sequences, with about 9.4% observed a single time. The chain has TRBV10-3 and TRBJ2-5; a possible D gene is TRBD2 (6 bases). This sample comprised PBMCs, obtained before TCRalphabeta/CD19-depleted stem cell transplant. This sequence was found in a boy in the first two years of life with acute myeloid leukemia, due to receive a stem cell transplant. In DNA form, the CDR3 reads TGTGCCATCGGGGGGACGGAGACCCAGTACTTC. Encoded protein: CAIGGTETQYF.